The sequence of this TCR beta chain was determined in a study of early T cells in non-severe SARS-CoV-2 infection. Broader study findings: Private and CD4 specificities were missed by VDJdb matching, which favored anti-spike CD8 responses.

Notes on this clonotype: Its specificity is unknown.

Each cDNA molecule carried a unique molecular identifier. Each CDR3 protein gets one entry after TCRdb re-called the 5' RACE reads with MiXCR. Seen here are about 81,000 distinct CDR3 sequences, 5.5% to 7.5% observed once, and the top ten hold about 7.8%. The CDR3 length is 15 residues. Per germline, CDR1 SQVTM and CDR2 ANQGSEA. The ends lost 4 bases at V and 1 base at J; junction bases unmatched: 6. The rearrangement joins TRBV29-1 to TRBJ2-3, with 9 bases aligning to TRBD1. Sequencing was done on a sample of whole blood. This clonotype was obtained from an adult who was a healthcare worker with PCR-confirmed SARS-CoV-2 infection or an uninfected control (not recorded which). The CDR3: CSVVGTGSRTDTQYF. The CDR3 region has the DNA TGCAGCGTTGTAGGGACAGGGTCCCGCACAGATACGCAGTATTTT.